This T cell receptor (beta chain) was identified in a study of OX40 agonist ivuxolimab in advanced cancers. Findings and limits, study-wide: Expanded peripheral T cell antigen specificity was not determined. CD4+ and CD8+ blood T cells expanded clonally by week 6 at 0.1 to 3.0 mg/kg.

Patients were ineligible given autoimmune disease history or systemic immunosuppression. The CDR3 loop spans 15 amino acids. V lost 0 bases, J lost 3 bases, and 15 bases lay in between. The germline gives CDR1 GTSNPN, CDR2 SVGIG (reference sequence). Remarks on this clone: As yet, its antigen is unknown.

This table comes from immunoSEQ multiplex PCR, and its TCRdb copy is limited to in-frame clones, with some not included. Of roughly 100,000 clones listed, less than 95% are singletons. The source of this sequence is an adult with an advanced solid tumor such as melanoma, head and neck, liver or kidney cancer. The chain employs TRBV30 and TRBJ2-7; D is perhaps TRBD1 (5 bases). Material: CD4+ or CD8+ T cells sorted from blood, obtained in a trial of the OX40 agonist ivuxolimab. The CDR3 spells CAWSVIRALGYEQYF. CDR3 in DNA: TGTGCCTGGAGTGTAATCAGGGCCTTAGGCTACGAGCAGTACTTC.